The rows below give T cell receptor beta chains drawn from one sample of a study of beta chain features in type 1 diabetes. TCRdb keeps only in-frame clones here, not all; method: immunoSEQ multiplex PCR. The sample consists of hundreds of thousands of clones, roughly 14% of them appearing once. The source material was naive CD4+ T cells from blood. Every receptor here comes from a middle-aged woman in good health. Each CDR3 is given with its conserved first and last residue. The D gene is left open where the match is weak. Only part of the rows carry a size: once, few, many, or a class if the clone is expanded.

TRBD2	TRBV6-5	TRBJ2-7	few	TGTGCCAGCAGTCTCGGGTCGGGACTAGCCAGCGAGCAGTACTTC	CASSLGSGLASEQYF
.	TRBV7-9	TRBJ2-1	.	TGTGCCAGCAGCTTAGCTCTACTCTCCTACAATGAGCAGTTCTTC	CASSLALLSYNEQFF
.	TRBV9	TRBJ2-7	few	TGTGCCAGCGGCCCATCTCCCGGGATCTACGAGCAGTACTTC	CASGPSPGIYEQYF
TRBD1	TRBV27	TRBJ1-2	.	TGTGCCAGCAGCCGGGACAGGGTGATCTATGGCTACACCTTC	CASSRDRVIYGYTF
TRBD1	TRBV18	TRBJ2-3	.	TGTGCCAGCTCAAGGGACAGGACCCCAGATACGCAGTATTTT	CASSRDRTPDTQYF
TRBD2	TRBV5-1	TRBJ2-1	few	TGCGCCAGCAGCTTGGGCGGGGGGATAGGGTTTAATGAGCAGTTCTTC	CASSLGGGIGFNEQFF
.	TRBV19	TRBJ2-7	.	TGTGCCAGTAGTGGGGGCCCCTTTCGGGGCGGCGAGCAGTACTTC	CASSGGPFRGGEQYF
TRBD2	TRBV11-2	TRBJ2-7	.	TGTGCCAGCAGCACTAGCGGGAGCTCCTACGAGCAGTACTTC	CASSTSGSSYEQYF
TRBD1	TRBV7-2	TRBJ2-5	few	TGTGCCAGCAGCCCCCCCAGGGGGGAGACCCAGTACTTC	CASSPPRGETQYF
TRBD2	TRBV9	TRBJ2-3	.	TGTGCCAGCAGTTCCGGGACTAGAAGCACAGATACGCAGTATTTT	CASSSGTRSTDTQYF
.	TRBV19	TRBJ2-3	few	TGTGCCAGTAGTATCTCGGGGAGCACAGATACGCAGTATTTT	CASSISGSTDTQYF
TRBD1	TRBV25-1	TRBJ1-5	few	TGTGCCAGCAGCCCCTCGGGGACAGGGCGTGGGAGGGATCAGCCCCAGCATTTT	CASSPSGTGRGRDQPQHF
TRBD1	TRBV29-1	TRBJ1-1	.	TGCAGCGCCTTGGACAGGGAAAGGAACACTGAAGCTTTCTTT	CSALDRERNTEAFF
TRBD1	TRBV6-1	TRBJ2-7	few	TGTGCCAGCATTAAGACAGGGGGCCAATCCTACGAGCAGTACTTC	CASIKTGGQSYEQYF
.	TRBV7-2	TRBJ1-2	few	TGTGCCAGCAGCTTATACAGGGTTGGTGGCTACACCTTC	CASSLYRVGGYTF
.	TRBV6-5	TRBJ2-2	few	TGTGCCAGCAGTTATCTTGGGCAGAACACCGGGGAGCTGTTTTTT	CASSYLGQNTGELFF
.	TRBV2	TRBJ1-2	few	TGTGCCAGCAGCACTAACTATGGCTACACCTTC	CASSTNYGYTF
TRBD1	TRBV6-1	TRBJ1-6	.	TGTGCCAGCAGCCCGGGTTCCAGGGGGTCTTCACCCCTCCACTTT	CASSPGSRGSSPLHF
.	TRBV11-2	TRBJ1-1	.	TGTGCCAGCAGCTTACCATCCGGGGGTGGCACTGAAGCTTTCTTT	CASSLPSGGGTEAFF
.	TRBV18	TRBJ1-4	few	TGTGCCAGTACGCGTGGAGCAACTAATGAAAAACTGTTTTTT	CASTRGATNEKLFF
.	TRBV28	TRBJ1-4	.	TGTGCCAGCAGTCCCCCGAGTGCGGGGGCAGCGACTAATGAAAAACTGTTTTTT	CASSPPSAGAATNEKLFF
TRBD2	TRBV4-3	TRBJ2-1	many	TGCGCCAGCAGCCAAGATCTTAGAGCGGGGAGCTACAATGAGCAGTTCTTC	CASSQDLRAGSYNEQFF
TRBD2	TRBV14	TRBJ2-3	.	TGTGCCAGCAGCCAAGATCGAAAAGCGGGGCGGACAGATACGCAGTATTTT	CASSQDRKAGRTDTQYF
.	TRBV2	TRBJ1-3	few	TGTGCCAAAGGGACATTTGCCTCTGGAAACACCATATATTTT	CAKGTFASGNTIYF
.	TRBV15	TRBJ1-4	few	TGTGCCACCAGCAGACGGCAGGTCATTGGTAATGAAAAACTGTTTTTT	CATSRRQVIGNEKLFF
.	TRBV7-9	TRBJ2-7	.	TGTGCCAGCAGCTTATATTCCCTCCAGGGGCAGATCTCCCTGGGGGAGCAGTACTTC	CASSLYSLQGQISLGEQYF
TRBD1	TRBV4-3	TRBJ2-3	many	TGCGCCAGCAGCCACAAGACAGGGGAGGCGAGCACAGATACGCAGTATTTT	CASSHKTGEASTDTQYF
.	TRBV25-1	TRBJ1-5	.	TGTGCCAGCAGTTCGGACAGCCCGTTTGGGCCCCAGCATTTT	CASSSDSPFGPQHF
TRBD1	TRBV5-4	TRBJ2-5	few	TGTGCCAGCAGCCCTCGGGACAGGATGCAAGAGACCCAGTACTTC	CASSPRDRMQETQYF